The following is a TCR beta chain sequence with its context. This CDR3 contains 14 residues. V trimming: 8 bases; J trimming: 0 bases; junction bases outside the gene matches: 7. Germline lookup yields CDR1 GTSNPN and CDR2 SVGIG (reference sequence). The data originate from a study of blood T cell repertoires in COVID-19. In the study overall: The United States, Italy and Spain provided the acute and convalescent COVID-19 samples. PBMCs, B-cell-depleted T cells, or T cells were the source of the cDNA or gDNA that made up the material.

Original processing notes: Using reference gene primer amplification, nucleated cell counts were estimated. Measured with immunoSEQ multiplex PCR; TCRdb has only the in-frame clones, and not every one. V and J calls and clone size are copied from that table; D and trimming were computed from the DNA. The table lists fewer than 80,000 clones, about 88% of them singletons, with 9.1% in the top ten. The chain joins TRBV30 to TRBJ2-1, with 7 bases lining up with TRBD1. Input material: peripheral blood. This TCR came from a human donor in a cohort sampled during active COVID-19. The CDR3 protein is CARDRATSYNEQFF. The CDR3 DNA reads as TGTGCCCGTGACAGGGCCACCTCCTACAATGAGCAGTTCTTC.